Presented here are 28 T cell receptor beta chains from one specimen sequenced in a study of sequential checkpoint blockade in melanoma. Produced via immunoSEQ multiplex PCR; TCRdb's table is partial and in-frame only. The table has about 3,500 clones, approximately 15% seen once. Treatment defined: randomized to nivolumab then ipilimumab (arm A) or the reverse (arm B). Specimen: tumor tissue (inferred from file names), collected from a patient given nivolumab and ipilimumab in sequence. The receptors here all came from a human donor with melanoma.

This clone has a handful of counts. The chain recombines TRBV11-3 with TRBJ2-3; 13 bases map to TRBD2. The germline gives CDR1 SGHNT, CDR2 YENEEA. The J segment lost 4 bases and the V segment lost 6 bases, leaving 4 bases of the junction unmatched. The CDR3 totals 15 residues. The CDR3 nucleotides are TGTGCCAGCAGTACTAGCGGGGGGGCAGCAGATACGCAGTATTTT. It yields the protein CASSTSGGAADTQYF.

In its sample, this clone was seen many times. V gene TRBV9 combines with J gene TRBJ2-5; 11 bases are shared with TRBD2. V shed 1 base and J 4 bases; nucleotides not matched to a gene: 9. Germline V gene data show CDR1 as SGDLS and CDR2 as YYNGEE. The CDR3 is 17 amino acids. The CDR3 DNA follows: TGTGCCAGCAGCGTATCGCCGGGACTAGCGGAGAGAGAGACCCAGTACTTC. Its protein is CASSVSPGLAERETQYF.

By sample fraction, this clone is medium-sized. V gene TRBV6-8 combines with J gene TRBJ1-2, with TRBD1 matching 8 bases. Germline V lookup: CDR1 MNHGY, CDR2 SAAAGT. The CDR3 covers 13 residues. Losses at the gene ends were 10 bases for V and 4 bases for J; bases not matched to a gene: 8. CDR3 bases: TGTGCCATTTTTGAGGACAGGGCCTATGGCTACACCTTC. Its translation: CAIFEDRAYGYTF.

V is TRBV4-1 and J is TRBJ2-1; unclear D gene. CDR1 is MGHRA, CDR2 YSYEKL, per germline. This CDR3 has 16 amino acids. V was trimmed by 4 bases and J by 9 bases, leaving 22 bases between them. CDR3 DNA sequence: TGCGCCAGCAGCCCTGGGTCTGACTCTATACCAGGTGAGCAGTTCTTC. Its protein product is CASSPGSDSIPGEQFF.

By proportion, this clone is medium-sized. This chain uses TRBV6-8 with TRBJ1-5, with 11 bases that match TRBD1. The CDR3 consists of 16 residues. Germline values: CDR1 MNHGY, CDR2 SAAAGT. With V trimmed by 0 bases and J by 4 bases, 2 bases remained unmatched. CDR3 DNA: TGTGCCAGCAGTTACTCAGGGACAGGGGGTAATCAGCCCCAGCATTTT. Its translation is CASSYSGTGGNQPQHF.

CDR3 residues: CSVGTGFSYEQYF. The CDR3 coding sequence is TGCAGCGTCGGAACTGGGTTCTCCTACGAGCAGTACTTC. The gene calls are TRBV29-1 and TRBJ2-7, with D hard to call. Trimming removed 6 bases from V and 0 bases from J, with 12 bases in between. The length of the CDR3 is 13 residues. Germline CDR1 SQVTM, CDR2 ANQGSEA.

The V gene is TRBV28, the J gene TRBJ2-1; D is ambiguous. The CDR3 is 14 residues long. Germline CDR1 is MDHEN and CDR2 is SYDVKM. V lost 8 bases and J lost 0, with 11 bases in between. The CDR3 bases are TGTGCCAGCCGTGACGACTTCTCCTACAATGAGCAGTTCTTC. This encodes CASRDDFSYNEQFF.

V and J are TRBV19 and TRBJ1-5; the match to TRBD1 covers 7 bases. There are 15 residues in the CDR3. Germline CDR1 and CDR2: LNHDA and SQIVND (reference sequence). V gave up 5 bases and J gave up 0 bases; unmatched junction bases: 4. The CDR3 loop is CASSLRTGSNQPQHF. The CDR3 bases are TGTGCCAGTAGTCTCCGGACAGGTAGCAATCAGCCCCAGCATTTT.

This clone has only a few counts. The chain has TRBV19 and TRBJ2-5; D is perhaps TRBD2 (6 bases). The germline V and J ends were trimmed by 3 bases and 1 base, with 9 bases remaining between them. The CDR3 length is 14 residues. Germline V gene sequence: CDR1 LNHDA, CDR2 SQIVND (reference sequence). DNA of the CDR3: TGTGCCAGTAGTATCGGGAGAGGCCAAGAGACCCAGTACTTC. Translation gives CASSIGRGQETQYF. The whole variable domain, filled in from reference TRBV19 and TRBJ2-5, reads DGGITQSPKYLFRKEGQNVTLSCEQNLNHDAMYWYRQDPGQGLRLIYYSQIVNDFQKGDIAEGYSVSREKKESFPLTVTSAQKNPTAFYLCASSIGRGQETQYFGPGTRLLVL.

V gene TRBV6-8 combines with J gene TRBJ2-7; TRBD1 aligns across 9 bases. V gave up 6 bases and J gave up 0 bases; unmatched junction bases: 6. There are 15 residues in the CDR3. Germline-derived CDR1 and CDR2 are MNHGY and SAAAGT. The CDR3 sequence is CASRKSGQGSYEQYF. CDR3 DNA sequence: TGTGCCAGCAGAAAGTCGGGACAGGGCTCCTACGAGCAGTACTTC.

The V gene is TRBV29-1, the J gene TRBJ2-1; D possibly corresponds to TRBD2 (5 bases). Germline V lookup: CDR1 SQVTM, CDR2 ANQGSEA. This CDR3 has 17 residues. V lost 4 bases and J lost 6, with 25 bases in between. This chain's CDR3 is CSVVWSPERPIGNEQFF. The CDR3 DNA reads as TGCAGCGTTGTTTGGAGCCCCGAGCGGCCCATTGGCAATGAGCAGTTCTTC.

This clone was seen only a few times. The rearrangement uses TRBV6-8 and TRBJ2-1; D not resolved. Germline CDR1 reads MNHGY; CDR2 reads SAAAGT. Trimming took 0 bases from V and 8 from J, leaving 8 bases between them. This CDR3 is 13 amino acids long. CDR3 sequence (DNA): TGTGCCAGCAGTTACTCCTTAGAATATGAGCAGTTCTTC. It is translated as CASSYSLEYEQFF.

This clone was counted only a few times. This chain uses TRBV9 with TRBJ2-4, with D perhaps matching TRBD1 (5 bases). Germline CDR1 SGDLS, CDR2 YYNGEE. V was shortened by 0 bases and J by 4 bases, with 5 bases between the two germline ends. CDR3 size: 13 residues. The CDR3 bases are TGTGCCAGCAGCGTAGGGACAAAAAACATTCAGTACTTC. Protein: CASSVGTKNIQYF.

The chain combines TRBV5-1 with TRBJ2-1; D is undetermined. With 0 bases removed from V and 7 bases from J, the gap between germline ends came to 11 bases. The CDR3 contains 14 residues. The germline V gene has CDR1 SGHRS and CDR2 YFSETQ. The CDR3 loop is CASSLVSNSNEQFF. The DNA of the CDR3 is TGCGCCAGCAGCTTGGTCTCAAACTCGAATGAGCAGTTCTTC.

This clone was seen a handful of times. This sequence joins TRBV6-8 and TRBJ1-2, with D possibly TRBD1 on 5 matching bases. CDR3 length: 16 residues. V lost 7 bases and J lost 4, with 22 bases in between. Looked up from germline, CDR1 is MNHGY and CDR2 is SAAAGT. In DNA form, the CDR3 reads TGTGCCAGCAATCCGGTGGGGGGAGGTTTTGTCTATGGCTACACCTTC. This encodes CASNPVGGGFVYGYTF.

This clone was counted a few times. The chain combines TRBV30 with TRBJ2-7, with D hard to call. With 5 bases removed from V and 4 bases from J, the gap between germline ends came to 15 bases. The CDR3 length is 13 residues. Germline V lookup: CDR1 GTSNPN, CDR2 SVGIG (reference sequence). The CDR3: CAWESPITYEQYF. The CDR3 DNA reads as TGTGCCTGGGAGTCCCCAATCACTTACGAGCAGTACTTC.

J is TRBJ2-3 and V is TRBV19, with 11 bases identical to TRBD2. Germline CDR1 LNHDA, CDR2 SQIVND (reference sequence). CDR3 length: 14 residues. V shed 9 bases, J shed 7 bases, and the junction held 9 bases outside the gene matches. CDR3 in amino acids: CASRLAGGPHTQYF. As DNA, the CDR3 is TGTGCCAGCCGGTTAGCGGGAGGGCCACATACGCAGTATTTT.

The chain uses TRBV19 and TRBJ2-7; D gene unclear. The CDR3 is 13 amino acids. From germline, CDR1 is LNHDA and CDR2 SQIVND (reference sequence). Trimming stripped 3 bases from V and 2 bases from J, with 8 bases between. The CDR3 DNA is TGTGCCAGTAGTATTTCATCAGCCTACGAGCAGTACTTC. Translating it yields CASSISSAYEQYF.

In this sample, this clone turned up many times. The gene calls are TRBV11-3 and TRBJ2-1; D perhaps matches TRBD2 (6 bases). In germline, CDR1 is SGHNT, CDR2 YENEEA. The CDR3 is 14 residues long. Trimming left V 7 bases short and J 3 bases short, with 13 bases between. The CDR3 region is CASTAGGFYNEQFF. CDR3 DNA sequence: TGTGCCAGCACCGCCGGGGGTTTCTACAATGAGCAGTTCTTC.

The chain uses TRBV6-8 and TRBJ2-3, with TRBD2 identical over 11 bases. This CDR3 region has 16 residues. From germline, CDR1 is MNHGY and CDR2 SAAAGT. Unmatched junction bases numbered 6, after V lost 3 bases and J lost 4 bases. CDR3 residues: CASSYYTSGGADTQYF. The DNA of the CDR3 is TGTGCCAGCAGTTATTACACTAGCGGGGGCGCAGATACGCAGTATTTT.

V usage is TRBV11-3 and J usage is TRBJ1-2; tentatively, D is TRBD1 (6 bases). Germline V gives CDR1 SGHNT, CDR2 YENEEA. V lost 6 bases and J 2 bases, leaving 16 bases between the germline ends. The CDR3 runs to 15 residues. CDR3 amino acids: CASSETGGPNYGYTF. The CDR3 coding sequence is TGTGCCAGCAGTGAGACGGGGGGCCCGAACTATGGCTACACCTTC.

Many counts were recorded for this clone. The chain is built from TRBV11-3 and TRBJ2-2; D not certain. Germline CDR1 SGHNT, CDR2 YENEEA. The CDR3 contains 14 residues. V was clipped by 4 bases and J by 5 bases, with 11 bases between them. The CDR3 DNA reads as TGTGCCAGCAGCTCCGGGCCGGTAACCGGGGAGCTGTTTTTT. Translated, it gives CASSSGPVTGELFF.

This chain uses TRBV4-1 with TRBJ2-3; D may be TRBD2 (6 bases). There are 14 residues in the CDR3. Germline loops: CDR1 MGHRA, CDR2 YSYEKL. Deletions cut 0 bases from V and 3 bases from J, with 7 bases between. CDR3 protein: CASSQDRGTDTQYF. For the CDR3, the DNA is TGCGCCAGCAGCCAAGACCGGGGGACAGATACGCAGTATTTT.

V is TRBV18 and J is TRBJ2-2, with D perhaps being TRBD1 or TRBD2 (5 bases each). V was cut by 6 bases and J by 1 base, with 12 bases left in between. Per germline, CDR1 KGHSH and CDR2 LQKENI. The CDR3 consists of 15 residues. The DNA of the CDR3 is TGTGCCAGCTCGTCCGGGACGGAGAACACCGGGGAGCTGTTTTTT. Translated: CASSSGTENTGELFF.

This clone was seen more than once but under ten times. The V gene is TRBV12-5, the J gene TRBJ1-2; D possibly corresponds to TRBD1 (5 bases). CDR1 is LGHNT and CDR2 is FRNRAP in the germline V gene. The CDR3 is 14 residues long. The CDR3 nucleotides are TGTGCCAGCCGGGGACCCGTCGAGGTGAATGGCTACACCTTC. Translation gives CASRGPVEVNGYTF. The full variable domain, rest sourced from reference TRBV12-5 and TRBJ1-2, is DARVTQTPRHKVTEMGQEVTMRCQPILGHNTVFWYRQTMMQGLELLAYFRNRAPLDDSGMPKDRFSAEMPDATLATLKIQPSEPRDSAVYFCASRGPVEVNGYTFGSGTRLTVV.

This clone has a handful of counts. The V and J genes are TRBV18 and TRBJ2-2; TRBD1 matches at 10 bases. The CDR3 has 15 amino acids. Per germline, CDR1 KGHSH and CDR2 LQKENI. V lost 6 bases and J lost 5; bases outside the gene matches: 6. The CDR3 bases are TGTGCCAGCTCTCCGAGGGGACAGGGGACCGGGGAGCTGTTTTTT. Its translation: CASSPRGQGTGELFF.

The chain is built from TRBV18 and TRBJ2-3; D remains unclear. Germline values: CDR1 KGHSH, CDR2 LQKENI. V shed 6 bases and J shed 2 bases, with 15 bases lying between them. This CDR3 comprises 15 residues. CDR3 loop: CASSPTITYTDTQYF. DNA for the CDR3: TGTGCCAGCTCCCCCACTATCACCTACACAGATACGCAGTATTTT.

The chain employs TRBV18 and TRBJ2-2; TRBD1 might be the D (5 bases). With 3 bases removed from V and 5 bases from J, the gap between germline ends came to 7 bases. CDR1 and CDR2 from the germline V gene are KGHSH and LQKENI. The CDR3 spans 13 residues. The DNA for the CDR3 is TGTGCCAGCTCACCCGACAGAACCGGGGAGCTGTTTTTT. It translates to CASSPDRTGELFF.